The 10 T cell receptor beta chains presented below share a single source sample, sequenced in a study of post-analysis software for immune sequencing data (dated by TCRdb to 2015 to 2017). The research as a whole found: Four to six TRBV segments, including TRBV5-6, TRBV5-1 and TRBV20-1, were significantly more frequent in patients than controls.

Their antigen targets remain unknown. Library preparation was by PCR. This sample was sequenced with an Illumina HiSeq 2500. Unique molecular identifiers were incorporated into TCR beta cDNA libraries to reduce PCR and sequencing biases. The raw public data were reprocessed by TCRdb itself: fastp quality trimming at Q25, MiXCR clonotype calling, in-frame beta chains only. Entries that share a CDR3 protein sequence are merged under the most common genes and DNA. Here the sample has roughly 400,000 distinct CDR3 sequences; 30% to 40% occur a single time. Clones ranked in the top ten supply roughly 8.2% of the sample. The sequencing sample was made of blood. The receptor set was obtained from a girl aged 2 to 10 with multiple sclerosis.

The chain joins TRBV7-2 to TRBJ1-1; D possibly corresponds to TRBD1 (5 bases). The CDR3 contains 12 residues. Per germline, CDR1 SGHTA and CDR2 FQGNSA. V gave up 8 bases and J gave up 5 bases, with 12 bases separating them. CDR3 protein: CASGVRGTEAFF. CDR3 bases: TGTGCCAGCGGAGTACGGGGGACTGAAGCTTTCTTT.

This chain joins TRBV7-3 and TRBJ2-1; D might be TRBD1 or TRBD2, each matching 6 bases. The CDR3 extends over 15 amino acids. V was pared by 5 bases and J by 9 bases, with 20 bases between. CDR1 and CDR2 (germline): SGHTA, FQGTGA. The CDR3 loop reads CASSPLGGSGSEQFF. In DNA form, the CDR3 reads TGTGCCAGCAGCCCATTAGGGGGGTCAGGGAGTGAGCAGTTCTTC.

This clonotype was seen just once. The chain carries TRBV11-2 and TRBJ2-1, with D perhaps TRBD1 (7 bases). CDR1 is SGHAT, CDR2 FQNNGV, per germline. V was shortened by 5 bases and J by 7 bases, with 18 bases between the two germline ends. The CDR3 sequence is 15 residues long. This CDR3 is CASSPRTQGTNEQFF. The DNA for the CDR3 is TGTGCCAGCAGCCCCCGCACACAGGGGACTAATGAGCAGTTCTTC.

This clonotype has a handful of counts. V and J are TRBV12-3 or TRBV12-4 and TRBJ1-4; no clear D. Trimming pared 4 bases from V and 4 bases from J, leaving 4 bases between. This CDR3 is built from 12 residues. The CDR3 is CASSSINEKLFF. The CDR3 nucleotides read TGTGCCAGCAGTTCCATTAATGAAAAACTGTTTTTT.

Here the CDR3 DNA reads TGTGCCACCAGTGATTTTCTACAAGAGACCCAGTACTTC. Its translation is CATSDFLQETQYF. The chain combines TRBV24-1 with TRBJ2-5; D is unclear. The CDR3 has 13 residues. Germline values: CDR1 KGHDR, CDR2 SFDVKD. Between the trimmed V and J ends, which lost 1 base and 2 bases, there was a span of 4 bases.

On this clonotype: Compared with germline, one end of the junction differs, possibly owing to a read error. The genes are TRBV7-2 and TRBJ1-2, with no clear D. Looked up from germline, CDR1 is SGHTA and CDR2 is FQGNSA. The CDR3 is 14 amino acids. This chain's CDR3 is CAGSLDGLNYGYTF. Written as DNA, the CDR3 is TGTGCCGGCAGCTTAGACGGACTGAACTATGGCTACACCTTC.

Only a few counts were recorded for this clonotype. This chain uses TRBV10-3 with TRBJ2-5; D perhaps matches TRBD2 (6 bases). With the DNA end fitting TRBJ2-7 better, the J assignment may be wrong. CDR1 ENHRY and CDR2 SYGVKD come from the germline V gene. This CDR3 region has 12 residues. CDR3 in DNA: TGTGCCATCAGTGAGTGGGGGGACGAGCAGTACTTC. Translated: CAISEWGDEQYF.

The J gene is TRBJ1-6, the V gene TRBV7-9; weak D call: TRBD1 (5 bases). The CDR3 totals 15 residues. Germline-derived CDR1 and CDR2 are SEHNR and FQNEAQ (reference sequence). Between the trimmed V and J ends, which lost 5 bases and 9 bases, there was a span of 17 bases. CDR3 DNA: TGTGCCAGCAGCGCGACCGGGACCCTAGGTTCACCCCTCCACTTT. This gives the protein CASSATGTLGSPLHF.

This chain uses TRBV20-1 with TRBJ2-7; 7 nucleotides agree with TRBD1. The CDR3 length is 9 residues. Germline-derived CDR1 and CDR2 are DFQATT and SNEGSKA (reference sequence). V lost 6 bases and J lost 12; bases outside the gene matches: 5. This chain's CDR3 is CSAPTGPYF. The CDR3 region has the DNA TGCAGTGCCCCGACAGGGCCGTACTTC.

This clonotype was found a few times. The chain is built from TRBV10-1 and TRBJ2-1, with D possibly TRBD1 on 6 matching bases. The length of the CDR3 is 15 residues. CDR1 is WNHNN, CDR2 SYGVQD, per germline (reference sequence). The V gene lost 2 bases and the J gene lost 9 bases, with 17 bases spanning the gap. In nucleotides, the CDR3 is TGCGCCAGCAGTGAGGAGATCTCAGGGGAGACTGAGCAGTTCTTC. Its protein product is CASSEEISGETEQFF.